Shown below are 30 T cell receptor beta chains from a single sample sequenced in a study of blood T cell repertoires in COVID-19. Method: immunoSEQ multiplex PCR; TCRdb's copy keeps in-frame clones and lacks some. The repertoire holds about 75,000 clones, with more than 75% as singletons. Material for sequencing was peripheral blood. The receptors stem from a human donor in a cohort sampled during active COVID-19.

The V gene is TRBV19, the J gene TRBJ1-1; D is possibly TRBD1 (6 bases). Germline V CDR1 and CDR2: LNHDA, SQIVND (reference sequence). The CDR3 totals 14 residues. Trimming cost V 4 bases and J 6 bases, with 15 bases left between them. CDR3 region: CASSKQGLLAEAFF. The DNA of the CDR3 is TGTGCCAGTAGTAAACAGGGTCTCTTGGCTGAAGCTTTCTTT.

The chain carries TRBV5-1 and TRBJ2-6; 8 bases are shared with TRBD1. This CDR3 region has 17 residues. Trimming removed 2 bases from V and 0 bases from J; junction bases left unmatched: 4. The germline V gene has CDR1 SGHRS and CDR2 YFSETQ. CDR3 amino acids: CASSFRDRNSGANVLTF. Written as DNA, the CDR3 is TGCGCCAGCAGCTTCCGGGACAGGAACTCTGGGGCCAACGTCCTGACTTTC.

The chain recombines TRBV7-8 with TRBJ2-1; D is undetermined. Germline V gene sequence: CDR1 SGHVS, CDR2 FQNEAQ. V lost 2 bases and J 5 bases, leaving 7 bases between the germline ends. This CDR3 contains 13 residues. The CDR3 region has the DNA TGTGCCAGCAGCTTATCCAGGAACAATGAGCAGTTCTTC. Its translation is CASSLSRNNEQFF.

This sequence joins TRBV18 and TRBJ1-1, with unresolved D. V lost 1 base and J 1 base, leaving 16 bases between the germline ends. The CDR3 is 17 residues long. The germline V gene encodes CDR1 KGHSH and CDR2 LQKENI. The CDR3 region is CASSPQFAWAKNTEAFF. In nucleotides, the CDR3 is TGTGCCAGCTCACCACAGTTTGCTTGGGCCAAGAACACTGAAGCTTTCTTT. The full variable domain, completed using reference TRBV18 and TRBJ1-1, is NAGVMQNPRHLVRRRGQEARLRCSPMKGHSHVYWYRQLPEEGLKFMVYLQKENIIDESGMPKERFSAEFPKEGPSILRIQQVVRGDSAAYFCASSPQFAWAKNTEAFFGQGTRLTVV.

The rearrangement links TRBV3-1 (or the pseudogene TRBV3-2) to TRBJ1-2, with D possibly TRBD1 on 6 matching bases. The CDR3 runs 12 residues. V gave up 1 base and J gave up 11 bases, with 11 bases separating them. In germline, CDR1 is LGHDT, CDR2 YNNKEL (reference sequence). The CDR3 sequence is CASSQASRGYTF. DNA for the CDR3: TGTGCCAGCAGCCAAGCTTCAAGGGGGTACACCTTC.

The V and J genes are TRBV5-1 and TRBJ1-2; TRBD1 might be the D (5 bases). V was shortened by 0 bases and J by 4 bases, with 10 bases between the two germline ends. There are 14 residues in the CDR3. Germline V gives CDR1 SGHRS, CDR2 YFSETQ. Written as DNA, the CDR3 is TGCGCCAGCAGCTTGGCCGGGGGTCTCTATGGCTACACCTTC. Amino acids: CASSLAGGLYGYTF.

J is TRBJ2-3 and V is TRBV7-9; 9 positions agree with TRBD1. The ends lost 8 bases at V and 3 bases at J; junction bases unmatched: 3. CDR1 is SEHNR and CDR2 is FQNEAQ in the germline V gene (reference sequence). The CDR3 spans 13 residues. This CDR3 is CASGQGITDTQYF. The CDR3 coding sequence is TGTGCCAGCGGACAGGGGATAACAGATACGCAGTATTTT.

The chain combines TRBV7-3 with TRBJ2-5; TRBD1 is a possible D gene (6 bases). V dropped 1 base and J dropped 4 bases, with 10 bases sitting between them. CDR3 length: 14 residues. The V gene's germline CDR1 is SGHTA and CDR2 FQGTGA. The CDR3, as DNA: TGTGCCAGCAGCTTAAACCAGGGGCGAGAGACCCAGTACTTC. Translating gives CASSLNQGRETQYF. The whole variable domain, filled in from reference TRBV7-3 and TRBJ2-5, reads GAGVSQTPSNKVTEKGKYVELRCDPISGHTALYWYRQSLGQGPEFLIYFQGTGAADDSGLPNDRFFAVRPEGSVSTLKIQRTERGDSAVYLCASSLNQGRETQYFGPGTRLLVL.

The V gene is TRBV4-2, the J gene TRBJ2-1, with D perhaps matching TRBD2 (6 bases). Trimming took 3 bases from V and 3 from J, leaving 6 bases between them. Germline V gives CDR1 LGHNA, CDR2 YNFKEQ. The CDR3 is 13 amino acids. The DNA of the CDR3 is TGTGCCAGCAGCCAGGAGGGCTACAATGAGCAGTTCTTC. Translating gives CASSQEGYNEQFF.

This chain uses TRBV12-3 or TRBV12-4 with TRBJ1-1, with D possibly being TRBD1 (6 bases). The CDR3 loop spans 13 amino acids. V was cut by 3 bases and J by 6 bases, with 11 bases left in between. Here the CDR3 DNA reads TGTGCCAGCAGTTTTAAAGGGGGTTCTGAAGCTTTCTTT. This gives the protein CASSFKGGSEAFF.

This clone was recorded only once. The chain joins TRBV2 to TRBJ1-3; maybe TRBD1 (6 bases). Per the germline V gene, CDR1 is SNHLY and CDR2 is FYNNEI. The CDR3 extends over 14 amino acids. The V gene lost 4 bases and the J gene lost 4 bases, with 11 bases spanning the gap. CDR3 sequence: CASSVQGTGNTIYF. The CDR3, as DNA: TGTGCCAGCAGTGTGCAGGGGACAGGAAACACCATATATTTT.

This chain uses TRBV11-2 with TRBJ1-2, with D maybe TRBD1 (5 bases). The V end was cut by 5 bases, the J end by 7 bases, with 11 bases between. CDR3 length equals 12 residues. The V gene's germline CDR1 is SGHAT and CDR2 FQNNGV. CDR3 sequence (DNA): TGTGCCAGCAGCCCAGGCGGGGGTGGCTACACCTTC. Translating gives CASSPGGGGYTF.

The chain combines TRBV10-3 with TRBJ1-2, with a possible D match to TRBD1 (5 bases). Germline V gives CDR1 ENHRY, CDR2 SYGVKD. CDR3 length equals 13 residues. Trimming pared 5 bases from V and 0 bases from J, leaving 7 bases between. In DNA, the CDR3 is TGTGCCATCAGTCCAGGGACTAACTATGGCTACACCTTC. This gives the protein CAISPGTNYGYTF.

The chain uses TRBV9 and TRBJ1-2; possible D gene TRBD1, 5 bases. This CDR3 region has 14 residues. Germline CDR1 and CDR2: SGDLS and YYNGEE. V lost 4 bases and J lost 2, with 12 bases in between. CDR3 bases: TGTGCCAGCAGCTCCCAGGGAGGGAACTATGGCTACACCTTC. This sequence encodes CASSSQGGNYGYTF.

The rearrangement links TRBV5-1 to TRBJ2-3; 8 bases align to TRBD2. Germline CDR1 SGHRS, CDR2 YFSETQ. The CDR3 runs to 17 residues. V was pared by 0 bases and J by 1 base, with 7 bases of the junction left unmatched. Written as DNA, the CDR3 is TGCGCCAGCAGCTTGGCTTCTGGAGCGGGGGGCACAGATACGCAGTATTTT. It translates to CASSLASGAGGTDTQYF. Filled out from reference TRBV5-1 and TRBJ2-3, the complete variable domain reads KAGVTQTPRYLIKTRGQQVTLSCSPISGHRSVSWYQQTPGQGLQFLFEYFSETQRNKGNFPGRFSGRQFSNSRSEMNVSTLELGDSALYLCASSLASGAGGTDTQYFGPGTRLTVL.

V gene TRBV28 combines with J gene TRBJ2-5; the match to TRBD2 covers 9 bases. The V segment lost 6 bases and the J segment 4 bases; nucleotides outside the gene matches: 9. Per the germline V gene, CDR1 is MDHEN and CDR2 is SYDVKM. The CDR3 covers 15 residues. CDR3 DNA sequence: TGTGCCAGCAGCGTCCCGGGACTAGCCGGAGAGACCCAGTACTTC. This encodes CASSVPGLAGETQYF.

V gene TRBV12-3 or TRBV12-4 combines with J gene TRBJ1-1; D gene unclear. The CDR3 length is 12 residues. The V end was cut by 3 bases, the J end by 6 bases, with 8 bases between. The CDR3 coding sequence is TGTGCCAGCAGTTTTATGAGGGCTGAAGCTTTCTTT. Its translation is CASSFMRAEAFF.

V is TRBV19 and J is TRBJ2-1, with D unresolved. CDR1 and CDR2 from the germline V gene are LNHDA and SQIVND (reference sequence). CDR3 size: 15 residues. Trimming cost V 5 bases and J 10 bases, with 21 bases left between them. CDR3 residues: CASSPDRASMYEQFF. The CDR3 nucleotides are TGTGCCAGTAGTCCAGATCGAGCTAGTATGTACGAGCAGTTCTTC.

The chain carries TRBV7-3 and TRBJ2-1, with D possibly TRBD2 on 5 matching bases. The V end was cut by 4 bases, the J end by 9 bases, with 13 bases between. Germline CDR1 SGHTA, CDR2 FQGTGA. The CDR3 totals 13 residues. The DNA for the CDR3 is TGTGCCAGCAGCTCGGGATTCGAGGGTGAGCAGTTCTTC. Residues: CASSSGFEGEQFF.

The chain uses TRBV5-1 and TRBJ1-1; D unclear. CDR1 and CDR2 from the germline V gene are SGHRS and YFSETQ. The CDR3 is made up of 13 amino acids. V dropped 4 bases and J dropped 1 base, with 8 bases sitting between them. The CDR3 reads CASSPGENTEAFF. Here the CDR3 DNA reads TGCGCCAGCAGCCCCGGAGAGAACACTGAAGCTTTCTTT.

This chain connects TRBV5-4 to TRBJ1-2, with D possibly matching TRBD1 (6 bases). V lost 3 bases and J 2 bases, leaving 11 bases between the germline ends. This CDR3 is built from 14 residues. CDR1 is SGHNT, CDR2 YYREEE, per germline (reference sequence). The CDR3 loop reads CASSSPQGNYGYTF. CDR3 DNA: TGTGCCAGCAGCTCCCCACAGGGAAACTATGGCTACACCTTC. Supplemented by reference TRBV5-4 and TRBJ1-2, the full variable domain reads ETGVTQSPTHLIKTRGQQVTLRCSSQSGHNTVSWYQQALGQGPQFIFQYYREEENGRGNFPPRFSGLQFPNYSSELNVNALELDDSALYLCASSSPQGNYGYTFGSGTRLTVV.

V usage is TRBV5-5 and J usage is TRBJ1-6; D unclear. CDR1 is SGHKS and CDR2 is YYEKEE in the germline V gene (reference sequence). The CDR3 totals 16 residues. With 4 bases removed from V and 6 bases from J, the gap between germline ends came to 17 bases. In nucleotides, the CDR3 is TGTGCCAGCAGCCTTCTGGAGCGGGCGGCTAATTCACCCCTCCACTTT. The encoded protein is CASSLLERAANSPLHF.

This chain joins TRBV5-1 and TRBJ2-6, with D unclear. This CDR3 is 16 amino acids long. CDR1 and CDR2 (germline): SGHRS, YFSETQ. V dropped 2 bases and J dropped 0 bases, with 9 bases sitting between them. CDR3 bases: TGCGCCAGCAGCTTTCCAACGGTCTCTGGGGCCAACGTCCTGACTTTC. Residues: CASSFPTVSGANVLTF.

CDR3 sequence (DNA): TGTGCCAGCAGCTTGGCCGGGACAGAGTCGTCGAATTCACCCCTCCACTTT. Its translation is CASSLAGTESSNSPLHF. This chain links TRBV5-4 with TRBJ1-6, with TRBD1 matching 7 bases. V trimming: 0 bases; J trimming: 7 bases; junction bases outside the gene matches: 10. Looked up from germline, CDR1 is SGHNT and CDR2 is YYREEE (reference sequence). The length of the CDR3 is 17 residues. Full variable domain (outside the CDR3, taken from reference TRBV5-4 and TRBJ1-6): ETGVTQSPTHLIKTRGQQVTLRCSSQSGHNTVSWYQQALGQGPQFIFQYYREEENGRGNFPPRFSGLQFPNYSSELNVNALELDDSALYLCASSLAGTESSNSPLHFGNGTRLTVT.

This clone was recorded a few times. The CDR3 reads CSASRLAGGPGGEQYF. As DNA, the CDR3 is TGCAGTGCTAGTAGACTAGCGGGGGGTCCAGGAGGCGAGCAGTACTTC. The rearrangement joins TRBV20-1 to TRBJ2-7, with TRBD2 matching over 13 bases. With 3 bases clipped from V and 6 bases from J, the junction kept 11 bases outside the gene matches. Germline V lookup: CDR1 DFQATT, CDR2 SNEGSKA (reference sequence). The CDR3 totals 16 residues.

The CDR3 reads CASNARGRGLSGANVLTF. In nucleotides, the CDR3 is TGTGCCAGCAACGCGAGGGGCAGGGGCCTCTCTGGGGCCAACGTCCTGACTTTC. The genes are TRBV27 and TRBJ2-6, with D perhaps TRBD1 (6 bases). This CDR3 is 18 amino acids long. Per the germline V gene, CDR1 is MNHEY and CDR2 is SMNVEV (reference sequence). Trimming pared 7 bases from V and 0 bases from J, leaving 19 bases between.

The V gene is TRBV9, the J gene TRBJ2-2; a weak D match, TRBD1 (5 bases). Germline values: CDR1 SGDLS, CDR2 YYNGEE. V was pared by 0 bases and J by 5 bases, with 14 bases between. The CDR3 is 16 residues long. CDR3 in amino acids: CASSVGIGERTGELFF. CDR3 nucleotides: TGTGCCAGCAGCGTAGGAATAGGGGAAAGGACCGGGGAGCTGTTTTTT. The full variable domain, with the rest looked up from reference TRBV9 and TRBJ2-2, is DSGVTQTPKHLITATGQRVTLRCSPRSGDLSVYWYQQSLDQGLQFLIQYYNGEERAKGNILERFSAQQFPDLHSELNLSSLELGDSALYFCASSVGIGERTGELFFGEGSRLTVL.

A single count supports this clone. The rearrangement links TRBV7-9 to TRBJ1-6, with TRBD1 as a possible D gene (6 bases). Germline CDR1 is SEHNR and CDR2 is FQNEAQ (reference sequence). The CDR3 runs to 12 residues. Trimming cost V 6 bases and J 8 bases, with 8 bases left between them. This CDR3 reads CASSPGDSPLHF. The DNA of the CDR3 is TGTGCCAGCAGTCCAGGGGATTCACCCCTCCACTTT.

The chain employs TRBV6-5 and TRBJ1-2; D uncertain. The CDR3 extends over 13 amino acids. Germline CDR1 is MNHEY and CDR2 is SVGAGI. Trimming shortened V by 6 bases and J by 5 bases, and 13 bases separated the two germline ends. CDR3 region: CASRNPGSYGYTF. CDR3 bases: TGTGCCAGCAGGAATCCGGGATCGTATGGCTACACCTTC.

The CDR3: CASSRSPGLAGDEQFF. The CDR3 bases are TGTGCCAGCAGCCGATCACCGGGACTAGCGGGAGATGAGCAGTTCTTC. This chain connects TRBV5-5 to TRBJ2-1; 14 bases fit TRBD2. CDR3 length: 16 amino acids. With 4 bases clipped from V and 8 bases from J, the junction kept 8 bases outside the gene matches. Germline-derived CDR1 and CDR2 are SGHKS and YYEKEE (reference sequence).